This T cell receptor (beta chain) derives from a study of shared clonotypes between healthy human individuals (TCRdb year 2020). Regarding the study in general: The cohort comprised a couple of women and three men aged 18 to 49 years. For each donor, three plates each were used for CD4 naive and CD4 memory, two plates were used for CD8 naive, and one plate was used for CD8 memory. To estimate repertoire size and how much clonotypes are shared between individuals, the study performed deep sequencing of blood TCR repertoires from 4 to 6 healthy adults. To increase sequencing depth and limit assay-specific biases, different laboratories used diverse techniques to prepare libraries and sequence TCR repertoires. Each donor's leukapheresis produced roughly between about 0.85 and 10 billion PBMCs. Summary of the overall study and its limitations: Based on pairwise subsampling, the degree of clonotype sharing among donors was expected to be affected by sequencing depth. Roughly 5.2% of naive CD4, more than 3% of naive CD8, roughly 2.5% of memory CD4, and around 0.42% of memory CD8 clonotypes were shared across several donors. Sampling was limited to blood, and TCR repertoires in tissue likely differ from TCR repertoires in blood. Compared with non-shared clonotypes, the clonotypes found in all four sorted-subset donors had higher generation probabilities. Naive subsets generally had larger estimated clonotype richness than memory subsets did. The genetic and exposure-history diversity represented was limited by the small number of donors. Rarefaction of sorted-subset datasets indicated incomplete sequencing despite the large sequencing depth.

TCR CDR3 regions were amplified from genomic DNA by multiplex PCR using the deep immunoSEQ assay. Genomic DNA extracted from each cell subset was distributed evenly over all wells of several immunoSEQ 96-well plates, and each plate served as one replicate. For sorted subsets, each replicate PCR was loaded with around 220 ng genomic DNA, equivalent to 30,000 or so T cell genomes. Purified libraries were quantified with a Qubit 3.0 fluorometer, sized on a Bioanalyzer 2100, and re-quantified with the KAPA Library Quantification kit. A separate single-read 150-cycle Illumina NextSeq 550 flow cell was used to sequence each immunoSEQ 96-well plate. For the original study's pipeline: Because the immunoSEQ output included only junctional sequences and no quality scores, the filtering could not be the same as the filtering used for full-length reads. Sequences were annotated with PyIR, a Python wrapper for IgBLAST v1.9, using IMGT germline references to assign V/J genes and CDR3. Reads were removed for weak V/J assignments (E-value above 1e-6), missing CDR3, stop codons, out-of-frame junctions, or ambiguous translated residues. V3J clonotypes were defined as sequences sharing the same inferred V gene, J gene, and CDR3 amino acid sequence. The percentage overlap between two repertoires was calculated by dividing the number of shared unique clonotypes by the size of the smaller repertoire. RTK rarefaction, the Chao1 estimator, and Recon v2.1 estimates of unobserved clonotypes were used to assess repertoire richness. OLGA was used to compute generation probabilities for all TCRbeta clonotypes that the gDNA method yielded from a few donors. The clones in this table, taken by TCRdb from immuneACCESS, are in-frame only. Not every clone is retained; where verified, under half of the shortfall comes from an unresolved V gene, and the cause of the rest is unknown. D and trimming come from the DNA, and the V and J calls and clone size come from that table. This sample gives millions of clones in total; about 94% of them show up just once. Clones ranked in the top ten supply about 1.1% of the sample.

V is pared back by 0 bases and J by 10 bases, with 14 bases lying between the germline termini. CDR1 is given as SGDLS and CDR2 as YYNGEE, both from the germline V gene. The CDR3 spans 13 residues, from the cysteine through the phenylalanine. The kept DNA is CDR3 alone, 39 bases in frame from the first base. In regard to this clone: Its antigen is currently not known. No much larger clone exists at a distance of one base, and base qualities are not known.

CD8 naive samples were CD45RO-negative cells positively selected for CCR7, giving a CD45RA+CCR7+ population that excluded TemRA cells. Donors were healthy HIV-negative adults with no recently reported acute infections or vaccinations. Only Caucasian adults living in Nashville, Tennessee, USA were represented among the donors. After blood collection by leukapheresis, PBMCs were isolated using Ficoll-Histopaque density gradient centrifugation and then cryopreserved in the vapor phase of liquid nitrogen. Purity and quantity of every magnetically sorted T cell population were checked by analytical flow cytometry. Genomic DNA was isolated from every sorted fraction and measured by UV absorbance on a Nanodrop 2000c.

This clonotype was obtained from a man aged 18 to 35 in good health. Here the chain combines TRBV9 and TRBJ2-7; matching of 6 bases hints at TRBD2 as the D gene. The sample comprised naive CD8+ T cells sorted from blood. This sample's cell subset or site label indicates: CD45RA+CCR7+. The CDR3 sequence is CASSVGGVGDQYF. The DNA sequence is as follows: TGTGCCAGCAGCGTAGGCGGGGTAGGGGATCAGTACTTC.